A single sample gave rise to the 14 T cell receptor beta chains below, sequenced in a study of blood T cell repertoires in COVID-19. The protocol was immunoSEQ multiplex PCR, while the TCRdb copy is restricted to in-frame clones and leaves out a portion. The data contain approximately 140,000 clones, 88% of them singletons. The material sequenced was peripheral blood. The origin of the receptors is a woman in her sixties or seventies with acute or convalescent COVID-19.

This rearrangement joins TRBV6-2 or TRBV6-3 to TRBJ2-1, with 9 nucleotides matching TRBD2. CDR1 is MNHEY, CDR2 SVGEGT, per germline. The CDR3 contains 15 residues. The V and J ends lost 0 bases and 7 bases, in that order; junction bases with no gene match: 4. CDR3 sequence (DNA): TGTGCCAGCAGTTACTCGGGGACTAGCCTGAATGAGCAGTTCTTC. This sequence encodes CASSYSGTSLNEQFF.

This sequence joins TRBV6-6 and TRBJ1-3; 8 nucleotides line up with TRBD1. The CDR3 contains 16 residues. Losses at the gene ends were 8 bases for V and 3 bases for J; bases not matched to a gene: 12. CDR1 and CDR2 from the germline V gene are MNHNY and SVGAGI (reference sequence). The CDR3 protein is CASGGQAPLDGNTIYF. DNA of the CDR3: TGTGCCAGCGGGGGACAGGCCCCTCTCGATGGAAACACCATATATTTT.

The J gene is TRBJ2-2, the V gene TRBV1; TRBD2 is the table's D call and was not checked against the DNA. TRBV1 is designated a pseudogene. The CDR3 is 16 amino acids. The CDR3 coding sequence is TGCACCAGCAGCCAAATTGGGGGGGGTATCACCGGGGAGCTGTTTTTT. It encodes CTSSQIGGGITGELFF.

The chain uses TRBV9 and TRBJ2-2; TRBD2 aligns across 9 bases. Germline CDR1 SGDLS, CDR2 YYNGEE. This CDR3 has 16 amino acids. Trimming removed 3 bases from V and 4 bases from J; junction bases left unmatched: 7. The CDR3 DNA reads TGTGCCAGCAGCGCCCCCGGGACTAGCAGCACCGGGGAGCTGTTTTTT. Its protein is CASSAPGTSSTGELFF.

This CDR3 reads CASSIFHGAGVNTEAFF. The CDR3 nucleotides are TGTGCCAGTAGTATCTTCCACGGGGCAGGGGTCAACACTGAAGCTTTCTTT. V gene TRBV19 combines with J gene TRBJ1-1; TRBD1 is a possible D gene (6 bases). The CDR3 sequence is 17 residues long. The V gene lost 3 bases and the J gene lost 2 bases, with 19 bases spanning the gap. Germline CDR1 and CDR2: LNHDA and SQIVND (reference sequence).

This chain uses TRBV5-1 with TRBJ1-2, with D hard to call. CDR1 and CDR2 (germline): SGHRS, YFSETQ. This CDR3 has 15 amino acids. Trimming shortened V by 0 bases and J by 4 bases, and 13 bases separated the two germline ends. The CDR3 DNA follows: TGCGCCAGCAGCTTGGACGAGGGTGTCGTCTATGGCTACACCTTC. It specifies CASSLDEGVVYGYTF.

The gene calls are TRBV19 and TRBJ2-1; D unclear. The CDR3 length is 15 residues. Trimming left V 1 base short and J 9 bases short, with 16 bases between. Germline values: CDR1 LNHDA, CDR2 SQIVND (reference sequence). The CDR3 sequence: CASSIGQTFASEQFF. CDR3 nucleotide sequence: TGTGCCAGTAGTATAGGTCAGACATTCGCAAGTGAGCAGTTCTTC.

The chain has TRBV5-1 and TRBJ2-4, with TRBD1 matching 8 bases. V trimming: 2 bases; J trimming: 6 bases; junction bases outside the gene matches: 4. This CDR3 contains 14 residues. Germline lookup yields CDR1 SGHRS and CDR2 YFSETQ. As DNA, the CDR3 is TGCGCCAGCAGCTTCGACAGGGGAACAAACATTCAGTACTTC. As protein: CASSFDRGTNIQYF.

The rearrangement uses TRBV18 and TRBJ1-6; D gene unclear. CDR1 KGHSH and CDR2 LQKENI come from the germline V gene. V lost 3 bases to trimming and J lost 7 bases, with 13 bases between them. The CDR3 has 15 amino acids. The CDR3 DNA follows: TGTGCCAGCTCACCGGATCAGACGGGGAATTCACCCCTCCACTTT. This sequence encodes CASSPDQTGNSPLHF. The complete variable domain, with remaining parts taken from reference TRBV18 and TRBJ1-6, reads NAGVMQNPRHLVRRRGQEARLRCSPMKGHSHVYWYRQLPEEGLKFMVYLQKENIIDESGMPKERFSAEFPKEGPSILRIQQVVRGDSAAYFCASSPDQTGNSPLHFGNGTRLTVT.

The V call is TRBV6-4, the J call TRBJ2-7; D may be TRBD1 (5 bases). The CDR3 covers 15 residues. Germline V gene lookup returns CDR1 MRHNA and CDR2 SNTAGT. V lost 3 bases and J 1 base, leaving 13 bases between the germline ends. Written as DNA, the CDR3 is TGTGCCAGCAGTGAAGAAATAGGGGCTTCCTACGAGCAGTACTTC. Encoded protein: CASSEEIGASYEQYF.

V and J are TRBV18 and TRBJ2-7, with 9 bases identical to TRBD1. The V gene's germline CDR1 is KGHSH and CDR2 LQKENI. There are 14 residues in the CDR3. V lost 3 bases and J lost 5; bases outside the gene matches: 5. In DNA form, the CDR3 reads TGTGCCAGCTCACCGCCGGGACAGGGCAACGAGCAGTACTTC. Amino acid sequence: CASSPPGQGNEQYF.

This rearrangement joins TRBV4-1 to TRBJ1-5, with 9 bases that match TRBD1. This CDR3 has 19 residues. V gave up 5 bases and J gave up 0 bases; unmatched junction bases: 14. Germline V CDR1 and CDR2: MGHRA, YSYEKL. This CDR3 reads CASSEAMGQGVRSNQPQHF. The DNA of the CDR3 is TGCGCCAGCAGCGAAGCCATGGGACAGGGTGTACGTAGCAATCAGCCCCAGCATTTT.

V gene TRBV3-1 (or the pseudogene TRBV3-2) combines with J gene TRBJ2-1, with 9 bases that match TRBD2. Germline V gene data show CDR1 as LGHDT and CDR2 as YNNKEL (reference sequence). CDR3 length: 14 amino acids. After removal of 4 bases from V and 5 bases from J, the junction contained 3 bases not matched to a gene. The DNA of the CDR3 is TGTGCCAGCAGCCCTTTAGCGGGAGACAATGAGCAGTTCTTC. Its translation: CASSPLAGDNEQFF.

The rearrangement links TRBV4-2 to TRBJ2-1; D perhaps matches TRBD2 (5 bases). V lost 1 base to trimming and J lost 7 bases, with 8 bases between them. This CDR3 has 13 amino acids. CDR1 and CDR2 from the germline V gene are LGHNA and YNFKEQ. CDR3 protein: CASSQVRGNEQFF. The CDR3 DNA sequence: TGTGCCAGCAGCCAAGTACGCGGGAATGAGCAGTTCTTC.